The clone carrying this TCR beta chain turned up a few times. Antigen unknown. This entry is derived from a study of T cell repertoires in cytomegalovirus infection. Findings of the study overall: The cumulative frequency of public TCR beta families distinguished individuals who carried CMV together with the relevant HLA. Across the ex vivo response, the dominant clonotypes were HLA-C-restricted CMV-specific TCR beta clonotypes.

TCRdb reprocessed the reads via MiXCR and lists one record per CDR3 protein. The sample includes around 130,000 distinct CDR3 sequences, more than 20% of them seen just once. The CDR3 sequence is 12 residues long. V dropped 4 bases and J dropped 4 bases, with 7 bases sitting between them. Germline CDR1 is LNHDA and CDR2 is SQIVND (reference sequence). The genes are TRBV19 and TRBJ1-1, with D unclear. The receptor was derived from a human donor in good health (CMV status not recorded). Some clones in this sample may be carry-over from other donors' samples. Sequencing was carried out using PBMCs, sequenced either directly or after in vitro stimulation (not recorded which). CDR3 sequence: CASSSQATEAFF. The CDR3 DNA follows: TGTGCCAGTAGTAGCCAAGCCACTGAAGCTTTCTTT.